The present T cell receptor beta chain was sequenced within a study of early T cells in non-severe SARS-CoV-2 infection. At the level of the study: Alpha and beta chains were unpaired, from unsorted whole-blood bulk RNA. Regarding the study as a whole: The VDJdb matching leaned toward anti-spike CD8 responses and overlooked private and CD4 specificities.

This CDR3 comprises 13 residues. V was clipped by 0 bases and J by 5 bases, with 5 bases between them. Germline V gene sequence: CDR1 LGHNA, CDR2 YSLEER. Unique molecular identifiers tagged individual cDNA molecules. TCRdb passed the 5' RACE reads through MiXCR, listing each CDR3 protein once. The sample consists of around 78,000 distinct CDR3 sequences, over 9.5% of them appearing once. In its sample, this clonotype was seen many times. The antigen is unknown. The source is an adult who was a healthcare worker with PCR-confirmed SARS-CoV-2 infection or an uninfected control (not recorded which). The rearrangement joins TRBV4-3 to TRBJ1-5; D uncertain. The sequencing used whole blood, collected at baseline. The DNA of the CDR3 is TGCGCCAGCAGCCAAGAATTTGATCAGCCCCAGCATTTT. This encodes CASSQEFDQPQHF.